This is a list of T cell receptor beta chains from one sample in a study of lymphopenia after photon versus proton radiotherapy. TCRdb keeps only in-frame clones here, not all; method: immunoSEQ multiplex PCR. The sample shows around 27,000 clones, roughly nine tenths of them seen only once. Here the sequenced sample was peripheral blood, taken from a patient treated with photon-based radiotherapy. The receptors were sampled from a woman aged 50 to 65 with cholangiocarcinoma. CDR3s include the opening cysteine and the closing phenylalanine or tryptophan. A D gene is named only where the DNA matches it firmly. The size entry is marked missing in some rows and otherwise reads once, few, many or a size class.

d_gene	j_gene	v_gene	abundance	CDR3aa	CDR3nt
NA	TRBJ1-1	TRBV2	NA	CASNSGVSNTEAFF	TGTGCCAGCAACTCTGGGGTCTCGAACACTGAAGCTTTCTTT
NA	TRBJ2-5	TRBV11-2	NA	CASSLGGGGGGQETQYF	TGTGCCAGCAGCTTAGGAGGGGGCGGGGGCGGCCAAGAGACCCAGTACTTC
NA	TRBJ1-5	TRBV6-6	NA	CASSYPANSNQPQHF	TGTGCCAGCAGTTACCCCGCGAATAGCAATCAGCCCCAGCATTTT
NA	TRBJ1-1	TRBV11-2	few	CASSLDHLDKAFF	TGTGCCAGCAGCTTAGATCACTTGGACAAGGCTTTCTTT
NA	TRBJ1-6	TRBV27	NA	CASSYEGPHNSPLHF	TGTGCCAGCAGTTACGAGGGGCCCCATAATTCACCCCTCCACTTT
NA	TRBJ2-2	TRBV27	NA	CASSSYQPRWGSGVPGELFF	TGTGCCAGCAGTTCTTATCAACCCCGGTGGGGTAGCGGAGTCCCCGGGGAGCTGTTTTTT
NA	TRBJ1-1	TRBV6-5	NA	CASHRGWTEAFF	TGTGCCAGCCACCGGGGGTGGACTGAAGCTTTCTTT
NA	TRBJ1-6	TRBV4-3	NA	CASSQDRGQGGNSPLHF	TGCGCCAGCAGCCAAGATCGAGGGCAGGGAGGCAATTCACCCCTCCACTTT
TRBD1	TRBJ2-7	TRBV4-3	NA	CASSQSIPGQKTYEQYF	TGCGCCAGCAGCCAGAGTATTCCGGGACAGAAAACCTACGAGCAGTACTTC
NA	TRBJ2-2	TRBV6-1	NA	CASGAGVYWTGELFF	TGTGCCAGCGGGGCAGGGGTTTATTGGACCGGGGAGCTGTTTTTT
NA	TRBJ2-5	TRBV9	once	CASSLWRRQYF	TGTGCCAGCAGCCTCTGGCGGAGGCAGTACTTC
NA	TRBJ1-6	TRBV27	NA	CASSLRGGLDSPLHF	TGTGCCAGCAGTTTGAGGGGTGGGCTGGATTCACCCCTCCACTTT
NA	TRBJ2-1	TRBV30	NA	CGVAVYNEQFF	TGTGGGGTAGCGGTATACAATGAGCAGTTCTTC
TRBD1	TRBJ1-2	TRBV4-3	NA	CASSQEEEDRGKYGYTF	TGCGCCAGCAGCCAAGAAGAAGAAGACAGGGGAAAGTATGGCTACACCTTC
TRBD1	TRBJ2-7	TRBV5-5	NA	CASSFGDGTVTTYEQYF	TGTGCCAGCAGCTTCGGTGACGGGACAGTGACCACCTACGAGCAGTACTTC
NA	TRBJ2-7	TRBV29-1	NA	CSVKDTGSSYEQYF	TGCAGCGTTAAAGACACAGGGAGCTCCTACGAGCAGTACTTC
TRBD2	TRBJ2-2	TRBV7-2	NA	CASSLAVTNTGELFF	TGTGCCAGCTCTCTAGCGGTGACGAACACCGGGGAGCTGTTTTTT
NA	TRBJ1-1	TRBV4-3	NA	CASSQTSLRSAEAFF	TGCGCCAGCAGCCAAACTAGTCTTCGGTCGGCTGAAGCTTTCTTT
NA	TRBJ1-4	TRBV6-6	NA	CASSPRDLRNEKLFF	TGTGCCAGCAGTCCGCGGGACCTTAGAAATGAAAAACTGTTTTTT
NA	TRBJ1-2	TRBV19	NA	CATKSEYGYGYTF	TGTGCCACCAAATCAGAGTACGGCTATGGCTACACCTTC
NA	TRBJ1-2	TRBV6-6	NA	CAVDTPSANYGYTF	TGTGCCGTGGACACGCCTTCCGCTAACTATGGCTACACCTTC
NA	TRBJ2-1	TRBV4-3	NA	CASSQDGGAGNEQFF	TGCGCCAGCAGCCAAGATGGGGGGGCCGGGAATGAGCAGTTCTTC
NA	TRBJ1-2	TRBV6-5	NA	CASWSPPGYGYTF	TGTGCCAGCTGGTCCCCTCCGGGTTATGGCTACACCTTC
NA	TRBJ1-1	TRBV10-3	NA	CAIRSLSTEAFF	TGTGCCATCAGGAGCTTGTCCACTGAAGCTTTCTTT
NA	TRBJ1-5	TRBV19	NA	CASTPLGGYSNQPQHF	TGTGCCAGCACCCCCTTGGGGGGGTATAGCAATCAGCCCCAGCATTTT
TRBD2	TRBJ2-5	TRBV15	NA	CATGLAGGPVSETQYF	TGTGCCACCGGACTAGCGGGGGGCCCCGTGTCAGAGACCCAGTACTTC
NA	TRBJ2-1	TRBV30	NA	CAWSDAKKQFF	TGTGCCTGGAGTGACGCGAAGAAGCAGTTCTTC
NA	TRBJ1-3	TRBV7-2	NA	CASSSRTGTGNTIYF	TGTGCCAGCAGCTCCCGCACAGGGACTGGAAACACCATATATTTT
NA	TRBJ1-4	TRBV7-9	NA	CASSLEFSNEKLFF	TGTGCCAGCAGCTTAGAATTCAGTAATGAAAAACTGTTTTTT
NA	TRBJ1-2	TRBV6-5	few	CASSRKGRGGYGYTF	TGTGCCAGCAGTCGAAAGGGGCGCGGGGGCTATGGCTACACCTTC
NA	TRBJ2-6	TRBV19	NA	CASSVLRSGANVLTF	TGTGCCAGTAGTGTATTGAGATCTGGGGCCAACGTCCTGACTTTC
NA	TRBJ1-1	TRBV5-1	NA	CASSFDGSSTEAFF	TGCGCCAGCAGCTTCGATGGTTCGAGCACTGAAGCTTTCTTT
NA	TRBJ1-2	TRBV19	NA	CASSLIQGNRANYGYTF	TGTGCCAGTAGCCTGATCCAGGGTAATAGGGCTAACTATGGCTACACCTTC
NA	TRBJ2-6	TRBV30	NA	CAWSGYSGANVLTF	TGTGCCTGGAGCGGCTACTCTGGGGCCAACGTCCTGACTTTC